The T cell receptor (beta chain) under discussion was sequenced for a study of CD8+ T cells in alopecia areata. Study-wide context: Graft recipients were approximately 7-11-week-old female C3H/HeJ mice, and donor skin originated from roughly 6-13-month-old C3H/HeJ mice with spontaneous alopecia. General study points: TCRs were shared less clearly across patients than in mice, possibly for HLA-related reasons.

Germline V gene lookup returns CDR1 MNHDT and CDR2 YYDKIL. Trimming left V 0 bases short and J 0 bases short, with 7 bases between. The length of the CDR3 is 15 residues. After isolation, RNA underwent reverse transcription to generate cDNA as the sequencing template. The protocol was immunoSEQ multiplex PCR, while the TCRdb copy is restricted to in-frame clones and leaves out a portion. In total the sample includes 290,000 or so clones, none of them seen once. Researchers sorted pooled cutaneous lymph node cells on the basis of CD4, CD8alpha, NKG2D, NKG2ACE and other markers. This clone was recorded a few times. Antigen unknown. Mouse gene names and germline throughout. The read terminates 4 residues ahead of where the CDR3 ends, so the germline J gene completes it.

This TCR was sampled from a C3H/HeJ mouse with alopecia areata. The strain's MHC: H2-k. Sequencing was done on a sample of CD4+ T cells sorted from a lymph node. This chain connects TRBV17 to TRBJ2-5; D not resolved. Partial CDR3 DNA: TGTGCTAGCAGTAGAGAGCCAGTTAACCAAGAC. It codes for CASSREPVNQD. The full-length CDR3 reads as CASSREPVNQDTQYF.